The source of this T cell receptor beta chain is a study of blood T cells in healthy people across ages. Every sample had a minimum of 6.5 million PBMCs isolated. Then a second PCR, running roughly 6 to 12 cycles, was carried out with a sample-barcoded 5' primer and a J-beta primer mix. TCRdb re-derived calls from the 5' RACE reads in MiXCR, one entry per CDR3 protein. The sample records about 1 million distinct CDR3 sequences, under 30% being singletons. Germline V CDR1 and CDR2: SGDLS, YYNGEE. This CDR3 contains 14 residues. With 4 bases removed from V and 6 bases from J, the gap between germline ends came to 17 bases. These same data were also listed under a study on T cells of mothers and their children. That paper adds: All extracted RNA went into cDNA synthesis, approximately 1.5 ug per 15 ul. With the M1S primer of the second PCR, sample barcodes and 2-4 random nucleotides were added.

Sequencing used blood. This receptor was identified in a girl aged 2-10 years in good health. The chain couples TRBV9 to TRBJ2-7; D could derive from TRBD1 or TRBD2 (5 bases each). This CDR3 is CASSLTGLPGEQYF. CDR3 DNA: TGTGCCAGCAGCCTTACGGGGCTCCCCGGCGAGCAGTACTTC.